This T cell receptor beta chain was recorded in a study of human T cells and chemical hapten exposure. J gave up 6 bases and V 4 bases, and 9 bases lay outside the gene matches. Germline V gene lookup returns CDR1 SGDLS and CDR2 YYNGEE. This CDR3 comprises 15 residues. Time point given: patch test 1, 2 weeks after DPC sensitization. Specified treatment: therapeutic diphenylcyclopropenone sensitization with weekly scalp DPC. This clonotype was counted at least ten times. From the RACE reads, TCRdb called clonotypes with MiXCR, one entry per CDR3 protein. The repertoire holds 75,000 to 90,000 distinct CDR3 sequences, with 6% to 9% as singletons.

The rearrangement links TRBV9 to TRBJ1-5, with 8 nucleotides matching TRBD1. The TCR comes from a woman aged 25 to 39 with alopecia areata. Some clones in this sample may be carry-over from other donors' samples. The sample in question was whole blood, obtained in connection with sensitization to the hapten diphenylcyclopropenone (DPC). DNA for the CDR3: TGTGCCAGCAGCCCGACGGACAGGGCGGGTCAGCCCCAGCATTTT. This gives the protein CASSPTDRAGQPQHF.